This T cell receptor beta chain was documented in a study of memory CD4+ T cells and cytomegalovirus serostatus (dated by TCRdb to between 2018 and 2021). For the study in its entirety: The cohort included approximately 35 healthy adults from Belgium, of whom 9 were CMV seropositive and 24 were CMV seronegative. The study sequenced CD4+ memory TCRbeta repertoires of a Belgian cohort with known cytomegalovirus serostatus to replicate a published TCR-based CMV serostatus classifier. General conclusions and limits of the study: Among the 150 to 200 previously reported CMV-associated TCRbeta sequences, over 65 showed up in the CD4+ memory repertoires, with each one found in between one and five individuals. For predicting CMV serostatus, the median bootstrapped AUC was 0.95 using the original framework and about 0.9 using a US-trained random forest. On the Belgian cohort, the classifier built on the original framework reached a median bootstrapped AUC of roughly 0.96, with a 95% CI of 0.76-1.00. Only CD4+CD45RO+ memory cells were sequenced, in contrast to the original study, in which naive and memory CD4+ and CD8+ populations were covered. Results were interpreted as suggesting that the CMV-associated TCR signature is largely present in the CD4+ memory repertoire.

The Quick-DNA Microprep Kit was used to extract genomic DNA from the sorted cells. Amplification of TCRbeta DNA was done with the immunoSEQ hsTCRbeta kit, following the protocol from the manufacturer. TCRbeta libraries were sequenced on an Illumina MiSeq instrument. The source study handled its data this way. Following removal of out-of-frame sequences, 2,204,828 distinct TCRbeta sequences were retained, with an average of around 70,000 per individual. Two values were used to score each individual: the count of roughly 180 previously reported CMV-associated TCRbeta sequences and the total count of productive distinct TCRbeta sequences. A beta-binomial model was reimplemented in Python, and random forests from scikit-learn, run with default parameters, were trained on data from the US cohort. Classifier performance on the Belgian cohort was reported as the median AUC with percentile confidence intervals calculated over 10,000 bootstrap iterations. TCRdb re-hosts the immuneACCESS table, in-frame sequences only. Its copies lack some clones; in the studies checked, an unresolved V gene accounts for under half of them, and the cause for the rest is not known. V, J and clone size derive from that table, while D and trimming were established from the DNA sequence. The sample table holds tens of thousands of clones, of which approximately 78% were seen once. Together, the top ten hold about 0.88% of the sample.

Judged by its sample share, this clone qualifies as medium-sized (0.01 to 0.1%). No cognate antigen has been identified for it. Base-call qualities are not available, and no considerably larger clone is one nucleotide away. From the cysteine through the phenylalanine, the CDR3 covers 19 amino acids. The read is trimmed to its CDR3 DNA, 57 bases read in frame from base 1. V is shortened by 2 bases, J by 3 bases, and the region joining them spans 26 bases. The germline V gene provides CDR1 SGHDN and CDR2 FVKESK. A FACSAria II was used to sort memory CD4+ T cells, defined as single viable CD3+CD4+CD8-CD45RO+ cells. CMV serostatus was determined with a Roche Elecsys assay detecting serum IgG against CMV pp150, pp28, p38 and p52. After the samples were thawed, total CD4+ T cells were enriched through positive selection using CD4 magnetic microbeads. The samples came from a separate study whose specific focus was interrogating the CD4+ T cell memory repertoire. Following standard operating procedures, peripheral blood mononuclear cells were isolated and cryopreserved, while serum was kept at -80 degrees C. CD3-PerCP (BW264/56), CD4-APC (RPA-T4), CD45RO-PE (UCHT1) and CD8-Pacific Orange (3B5) antibodies were used for staining, and non-viable cells were excluded with Sytox blue.

In this chain, TRBV14 is recombined with TRBJ2-7; too little of a D gene remains to name it. This receptor was taken from an adult in good health and CMV-seronegative. Sequencing was done on a sample of memory CD4+ T cells from blood. The sequenced DNA: TGTGCCAGCAGCCAATCGCGGCCGGAGAATAAATATGCAAACTACGAGCAGTACTTC. Its translation is CASSQSRPENKYANYEQYF.